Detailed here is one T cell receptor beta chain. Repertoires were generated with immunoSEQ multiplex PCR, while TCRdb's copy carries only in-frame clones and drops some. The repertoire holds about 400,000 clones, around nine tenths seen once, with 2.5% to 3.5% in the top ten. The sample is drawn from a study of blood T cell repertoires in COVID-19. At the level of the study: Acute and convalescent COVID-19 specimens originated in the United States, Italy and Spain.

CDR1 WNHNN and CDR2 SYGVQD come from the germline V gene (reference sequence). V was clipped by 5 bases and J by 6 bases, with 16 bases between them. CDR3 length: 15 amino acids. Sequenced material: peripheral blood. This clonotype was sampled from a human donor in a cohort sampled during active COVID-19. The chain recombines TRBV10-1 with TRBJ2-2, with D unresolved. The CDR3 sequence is CASSPDIRYSGELFF. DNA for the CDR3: TGCGCCAGCAGTCCTGACATCCGGTATTCCGGGGAGCTGTTTTTT.